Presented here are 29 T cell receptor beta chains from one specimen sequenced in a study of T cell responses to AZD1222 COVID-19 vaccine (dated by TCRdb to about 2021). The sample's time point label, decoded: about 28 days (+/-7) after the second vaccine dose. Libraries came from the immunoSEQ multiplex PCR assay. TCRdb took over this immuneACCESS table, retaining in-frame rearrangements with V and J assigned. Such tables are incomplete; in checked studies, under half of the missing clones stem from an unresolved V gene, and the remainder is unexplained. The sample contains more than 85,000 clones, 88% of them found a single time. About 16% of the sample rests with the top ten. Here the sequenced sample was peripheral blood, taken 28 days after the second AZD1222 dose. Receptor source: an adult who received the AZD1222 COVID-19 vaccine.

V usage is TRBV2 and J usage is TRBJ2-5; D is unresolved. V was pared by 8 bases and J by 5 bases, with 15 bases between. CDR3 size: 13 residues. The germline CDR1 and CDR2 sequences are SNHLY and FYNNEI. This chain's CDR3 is CASAFEASETQYF. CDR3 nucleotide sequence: TGTGCCAGCGCATTTGAGGCGTCGGAGACCCAGTACTTC. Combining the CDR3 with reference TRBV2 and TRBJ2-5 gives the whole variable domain EPEVTQTPSHQVTQMGQEVILRCVPISNHLYFYWYRQILGQKVEFLVSFYNNEISEKSEIFDDQFSVERPDGSNFTLKIRSTKLEDSAMYFCASAFEASETQYFGPGTRLLVL.

CDR3 nucleotides: TGTGCCAGCAGTGAATGGACTACTACTAGCACAGATACGCAGTATTTT. Translated, it gives CASSEWTTTSTDTQYF. V usage is TRBV2 and J usage is TRBJ2-3; possibly TRBD2 for D (6 bases). The CDR3 runs 16 residues. V was cut by 2 bases and J by 0 bases, with 12 bases left in between. Germline CDR1 reads SNHLY; CDR2 reads FYNNEI.

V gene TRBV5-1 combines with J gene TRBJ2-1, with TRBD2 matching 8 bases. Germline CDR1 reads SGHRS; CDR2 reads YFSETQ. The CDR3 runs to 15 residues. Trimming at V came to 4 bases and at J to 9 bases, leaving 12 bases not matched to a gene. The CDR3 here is CASSPRGDSEGEQFF. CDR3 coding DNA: TGCGCCAGCAGCCCGCGGGGGGATTCGGAGGGTGAGCAGTTCTTC.

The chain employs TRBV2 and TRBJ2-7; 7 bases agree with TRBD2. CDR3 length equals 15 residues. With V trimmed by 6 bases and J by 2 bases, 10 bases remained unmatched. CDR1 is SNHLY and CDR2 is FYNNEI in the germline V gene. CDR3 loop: CASRGGPSGAYEQYF. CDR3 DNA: TGTGCCAGCAGAGGCGGCCCTAGCGGAGCCTACGAGCAGTACTTC.

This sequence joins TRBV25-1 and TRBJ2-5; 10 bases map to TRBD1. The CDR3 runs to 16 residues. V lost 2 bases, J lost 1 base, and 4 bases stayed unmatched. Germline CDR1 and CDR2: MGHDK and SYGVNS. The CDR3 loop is CASSEPGQGFQETQYF. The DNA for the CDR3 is TGTGCCAGCAGTGAACCGGGACAGGGGTTCCAAGAGACCCAGTACTTC.

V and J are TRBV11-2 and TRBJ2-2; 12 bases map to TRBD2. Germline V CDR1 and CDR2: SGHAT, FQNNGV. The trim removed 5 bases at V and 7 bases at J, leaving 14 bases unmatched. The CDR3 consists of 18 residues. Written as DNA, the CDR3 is TGTGCCAGCAGCGGCAGATCGGGACTAGCGGGTTATATCGGGGAGCTGTTTTTT. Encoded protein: CASSGRSGLAGYIGELFF.

The CDR3 bases are TGCGCCAGCAGCCCCCGAAGGTCGGGGCTAGCGGGAGACGAGCAGTACTTC. Its protein is CASSPRRSGLAGDEQYF. This chain joins TRBV4-1 and TRBJ2-7, with TRBD2 matching over 10 bases. Germline assignment: CDR1 MGHRA and CDR2 YSYEKL. The CDR3 extends over 17 amino acids. Germline trimming cut 4 bases from V and 5 bases from J; bases unmatched to any gene: 14.

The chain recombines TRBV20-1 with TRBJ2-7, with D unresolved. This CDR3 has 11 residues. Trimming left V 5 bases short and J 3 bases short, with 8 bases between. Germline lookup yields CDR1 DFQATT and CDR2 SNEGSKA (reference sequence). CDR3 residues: CSAFQDYEQYF. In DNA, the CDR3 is TGCAGTGCTTTTCAGGACTACGAGCAGTACTTC.

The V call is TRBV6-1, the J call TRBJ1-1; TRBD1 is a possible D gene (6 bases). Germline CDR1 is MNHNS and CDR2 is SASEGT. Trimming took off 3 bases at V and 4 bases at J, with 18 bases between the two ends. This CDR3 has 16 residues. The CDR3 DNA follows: TGTGCCAGCAGTGAGGGGGCAGGGGCGTCCTCCACTGAAGCTTTCTTT. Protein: CASSEGAGASSTEAFF.

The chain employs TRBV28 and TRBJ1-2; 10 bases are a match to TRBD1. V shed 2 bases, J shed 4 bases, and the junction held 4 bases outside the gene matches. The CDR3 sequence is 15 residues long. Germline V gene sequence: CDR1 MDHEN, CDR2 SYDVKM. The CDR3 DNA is TGTGCCAGCAGTTTAGGGACAGGGGAGATCTATGGCTACACCTTC. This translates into CASSLGTGEIYGYTF.

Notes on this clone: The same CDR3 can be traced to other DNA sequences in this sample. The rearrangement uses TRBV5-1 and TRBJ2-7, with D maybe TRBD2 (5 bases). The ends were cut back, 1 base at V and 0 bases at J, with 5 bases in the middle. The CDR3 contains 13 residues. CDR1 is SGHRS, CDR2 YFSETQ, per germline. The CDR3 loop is CASSLTSSYEQYF. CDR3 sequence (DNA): TGCGCCAGCAGCTTGACTAGCTCCTACGAGCAGTACTTC.

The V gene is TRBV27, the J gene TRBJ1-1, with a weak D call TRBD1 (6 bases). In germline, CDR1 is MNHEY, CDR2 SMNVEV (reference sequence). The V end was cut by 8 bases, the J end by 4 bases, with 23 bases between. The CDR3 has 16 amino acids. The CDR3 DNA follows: TGTGCCAGCCAACCAAAGGGGGGGCTGGGGGGCACTGAAGCTTTCTTT. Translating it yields CASQPKGGLGGTEAFF.

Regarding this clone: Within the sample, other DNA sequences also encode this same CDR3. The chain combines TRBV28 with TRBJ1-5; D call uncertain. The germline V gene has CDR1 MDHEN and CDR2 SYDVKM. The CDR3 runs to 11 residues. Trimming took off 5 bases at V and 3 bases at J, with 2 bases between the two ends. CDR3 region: CASSLNQPQHF. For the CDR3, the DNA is TGTGCCAGCAGTCTCAATCAGCCCCAGCATTTT.

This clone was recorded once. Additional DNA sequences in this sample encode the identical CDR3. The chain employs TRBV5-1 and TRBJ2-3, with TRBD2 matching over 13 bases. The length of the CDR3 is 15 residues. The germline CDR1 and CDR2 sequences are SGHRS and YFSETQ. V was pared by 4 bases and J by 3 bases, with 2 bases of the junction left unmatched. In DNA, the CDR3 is TGCGCCAGCAGCCTGGGACTAGCGGGAACAGATACGCAGTATTTT. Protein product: CASSLGLAGTDTQYF.

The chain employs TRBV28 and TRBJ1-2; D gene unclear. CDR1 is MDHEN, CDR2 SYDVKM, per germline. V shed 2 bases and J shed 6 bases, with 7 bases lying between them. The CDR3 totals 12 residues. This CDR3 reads CASSLRVDGYTF. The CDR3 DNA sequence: TGTGCCAGCAGTTTACGGGTGGATGGCTACACCTTC.

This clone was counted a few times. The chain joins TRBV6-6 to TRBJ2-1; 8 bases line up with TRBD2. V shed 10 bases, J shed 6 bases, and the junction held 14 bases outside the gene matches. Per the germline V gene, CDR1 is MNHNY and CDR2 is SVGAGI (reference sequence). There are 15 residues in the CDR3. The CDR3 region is CAISLGLDFSNEQFF. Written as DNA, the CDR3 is TGTGCCATCTCTCTGGGACTAGATTTCAGCAATGAGCAGTTCTTC.

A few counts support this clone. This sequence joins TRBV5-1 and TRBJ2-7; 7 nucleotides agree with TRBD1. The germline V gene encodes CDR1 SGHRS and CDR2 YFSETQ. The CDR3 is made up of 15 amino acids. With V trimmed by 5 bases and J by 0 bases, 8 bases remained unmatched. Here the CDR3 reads CASRPNRDSSYEQYF. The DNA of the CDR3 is TGCGCCAGCAGACCAAATCGGGACAGCTCCTACGAGCAGTACTTC.

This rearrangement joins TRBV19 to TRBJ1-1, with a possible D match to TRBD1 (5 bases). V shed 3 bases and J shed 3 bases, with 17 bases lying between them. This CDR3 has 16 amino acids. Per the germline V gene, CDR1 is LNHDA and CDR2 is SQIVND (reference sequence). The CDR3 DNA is TGTGCCAGTAGTATTGAGGTTTCGGGGGGTGACACTGAAGCTTTCTTT. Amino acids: CASSIEVSGGDTEAFF. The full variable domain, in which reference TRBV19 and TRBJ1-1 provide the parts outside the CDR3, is DGGITQSPKYLFRKEGQNVTLSCEQNLNHDAMYWYRQDPGQGLRLIYYSQIVNDFQKGDIAEGYSVSREKKESFPLTVTSAQKNPTAFYLCASSIEVSGGDTEAFFGQGTRLTVV.

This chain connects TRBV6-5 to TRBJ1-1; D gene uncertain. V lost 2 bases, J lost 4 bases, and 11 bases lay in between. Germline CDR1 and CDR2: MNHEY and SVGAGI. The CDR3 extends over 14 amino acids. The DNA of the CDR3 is TGTGCCAGCAGTTACAGGGAAGGTATCACTGAAGCTTTCTTT. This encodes CASSYREGITEAFF.

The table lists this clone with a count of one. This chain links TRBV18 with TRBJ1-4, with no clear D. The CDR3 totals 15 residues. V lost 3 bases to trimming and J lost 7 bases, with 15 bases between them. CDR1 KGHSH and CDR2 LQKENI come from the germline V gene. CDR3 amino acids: CASSPQSQSGEKLFF. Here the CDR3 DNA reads TGTGCCAGCTCACCGCAGTCCCAATCGGGTGAAAAACTGTTTTTT. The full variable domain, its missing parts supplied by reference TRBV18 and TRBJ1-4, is NAGVMQNPRHLVRRRGQEARLRCSPMKGHSHVYWYRQLPEEGLKFMVYLQKENIIDESGMPKERFSAEFPKEGPSILRIQQVVRGDSAAYFCASSPQSQSGEKLFFGSGTQLSVL.

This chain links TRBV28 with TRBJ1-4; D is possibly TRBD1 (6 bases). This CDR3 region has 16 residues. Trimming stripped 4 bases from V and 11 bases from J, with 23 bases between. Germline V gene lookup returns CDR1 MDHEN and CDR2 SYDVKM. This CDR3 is CASSSTRVSQGSKLFF. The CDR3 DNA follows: TGTGCCAGCAGTTCCACACGAGTATCACAGGGATCGAAACTGTTTTTT.

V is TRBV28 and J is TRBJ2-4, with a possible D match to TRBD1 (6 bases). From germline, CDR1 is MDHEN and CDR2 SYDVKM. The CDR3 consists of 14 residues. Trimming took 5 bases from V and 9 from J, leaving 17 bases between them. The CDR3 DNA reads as TGTGCCAGCAGTCGGGACACCCGAATGAGCATTCAGTACTTC. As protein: CASSRDTRMSIQYF.

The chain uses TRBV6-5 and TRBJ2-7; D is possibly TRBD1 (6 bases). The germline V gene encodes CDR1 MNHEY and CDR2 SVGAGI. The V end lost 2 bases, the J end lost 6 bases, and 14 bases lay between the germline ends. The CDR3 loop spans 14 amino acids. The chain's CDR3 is CASSYRRGALEQYF. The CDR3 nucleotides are TGTGCCAGCAGTTACCGCAGGGGAGCCCTCGAGCAGTACTTC.

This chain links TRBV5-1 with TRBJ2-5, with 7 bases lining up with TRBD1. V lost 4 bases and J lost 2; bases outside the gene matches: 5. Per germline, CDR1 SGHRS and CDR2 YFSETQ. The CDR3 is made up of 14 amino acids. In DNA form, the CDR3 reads TGCGCCAGCAGCCAGGGACAGTCACAAGAGACCCAGTACTTC. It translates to CASSQGQSQETQYF.

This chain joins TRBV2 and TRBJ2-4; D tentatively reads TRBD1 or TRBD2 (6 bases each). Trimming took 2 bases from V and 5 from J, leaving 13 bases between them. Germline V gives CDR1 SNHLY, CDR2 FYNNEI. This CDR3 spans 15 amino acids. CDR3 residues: CASSEWGAPQNIQYF. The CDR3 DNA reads TGTGCCAGCAGTGAATGGGGGGCGCCTCAAAACATTCAGTACTTC.

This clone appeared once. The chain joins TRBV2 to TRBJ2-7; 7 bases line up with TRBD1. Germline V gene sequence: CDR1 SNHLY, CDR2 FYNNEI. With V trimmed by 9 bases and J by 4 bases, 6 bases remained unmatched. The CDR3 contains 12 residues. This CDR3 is CASRTGKYEQYF. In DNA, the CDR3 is TGTGCCAGTAGGACAGGAAAGTACGAGCAGTACTTC.

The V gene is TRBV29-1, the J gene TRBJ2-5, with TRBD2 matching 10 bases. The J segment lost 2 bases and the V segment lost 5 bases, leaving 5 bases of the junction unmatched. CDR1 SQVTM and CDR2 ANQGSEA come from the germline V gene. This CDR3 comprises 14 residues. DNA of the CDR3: TGCAGCGTTACCCTTAGCGGGGGGCAAGAGACCCAGTACTTC. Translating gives CSVTLSGGQETQYF.

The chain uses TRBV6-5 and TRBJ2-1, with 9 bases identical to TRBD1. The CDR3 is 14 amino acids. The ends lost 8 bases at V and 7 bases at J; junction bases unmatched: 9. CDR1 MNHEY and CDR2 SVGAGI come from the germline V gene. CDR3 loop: CASEDRGEVNEQFF. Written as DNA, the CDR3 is TGTGCCAGCGAGGACAGGGGCGAGGTAAATGAGCAGTTCTTC.

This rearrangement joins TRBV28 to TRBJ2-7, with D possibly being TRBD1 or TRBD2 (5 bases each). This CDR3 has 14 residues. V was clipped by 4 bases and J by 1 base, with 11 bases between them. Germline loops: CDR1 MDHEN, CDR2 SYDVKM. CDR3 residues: CASSWGFLSYEQYF. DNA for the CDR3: TGTGCCAGCAGTTGGGGGTTTTTGTCCTACGAGCAGTACTTC.